The 10 T cell receptor beta chains below all came from one sample that was sequenced in a study of blood T cell repertoires in COVID-19 (dated by TCRdb to between 2020 and 2021). The library came from the immunoSEQ multiplex PCR assay. TCRdb's version of the immuneACCESS table is confined to in-frame rearrangements and falls short of the full clone set. An unresolved V gene accounts for under half of the shortfall where checked; the remainder is of unknown origin. The sample table lists 200,000 to 250,000 clones, roughly 80% of them with a count of one. The ten biggest clones cover approximately 7.4% of the sample. Sequences were obtained from peripheral blood. These receptors were collected from a woman between 45 and 60 years old with acute or convalescent COVID-19.

The CDR3 is CAWSRAYNSPLHF. CDR3 DNA sequence: TGTGCCTGGAGTCGAGCCTATAATTCACCCCTCCACTTT. The V and J genes are TRBV30 and TRBJ1-6; D not certain. V was shortened by 2 bases and J by 2 bases, with 4 bases between the two germline ends. The CDR3 contains 13 residues. CDR1 is GTSNPN, CDR2 SVGIG, per germline (reference sequence).

This clone has just one count. The chain combines TRBV15 with TRBJ1-1; D unresolved. Germline V gene lookup returns CDR1 LNHNV and CDR2 YYDKDF (reference sequence). Deletions cut 0 bases from V and 2 bases from J, with 10 bases between. CDR3 size: 15 residues. CDR3 bases: TGTGCCACCAGCAGAGAGGGAGCAGGAAACACTGAAGCTTTCTTT. As protein: CATSREGAGNTEAFF.

The chain employs TRBV21-1 and TRBJ1-1; the table's D call of TRBD1 was not tested on the DNA. TRBV21-1 represents a pseudogene. The CDR3 is 16 residues long. The CDR3 DNA reads as TGTGCCAGCAGCAAAGCGTTAGGGCCAGGGGGCGGGTTGGCTTTCTTT. Translating gives CASSKALGPGGGLAFF.

This rearrangement joins TRBV27 to TRBJ2-1; a possible D gene is TRBD2 (6 bases). Germline lookup yields CDR1 MNHEY and CDR2 SMNVEV (reference sequence). Trimming left V 6 bases short and J 0 bases short, with 12 bases between. The length of the CDR3 is 15 residues. The CDR3 region has the DNA TGTGCCAGCAGAGTCGGGGGAACCTCCTACAATGAGCAGTTCTTC. Residues: CASRVGGTSYNEQFF.

The chain is built from TRBV27 and TRBJ2-5; D may be TRBD2 (5 bases). From germline, CDR1 is MNHEY and CDR2 SMNVEV (reference sequence). V lost 4 bases and J 3 bases, leaving 21 bases between the germline ends. The CDR3 is 17 residues long. CDR3 sequence: CASSSYLRARYKETQYF. For the CDR3, the DNA is TGTGCCAGCAGTTCCTACCTGCGGGCGAGATACAAAGAGACCCAGTACTTC.

The chain employs TRBV7-8 and TRBJ2-7; TRBD1 might be the D (6 bases). The CDR3 consists of 18 residues. Trimming shortened V by 2 bases and J by 3 bases, and 23 bases separated the two germline ends. Germline V gene lookup returns CDR1 SGHVS and CDR2 FQNEAQ. CDR3: CASSLPSAPNRAGYEQYF. The CDR3 bases are TGTGCCAGCAGCTTACCCTCTGCGCCCAACAGGGCTGGCTACGAGCAGTACTTC.

This clone has just one count. In DNA form, the CDR3 reads TGCAGCGTTGAGGGGGACAGTGCCTATGGCTACACCTTC. It yields the protein CSVEGDSAYGYTF. J is TRBJ1-2 and V is TRBV29-1; 7 bases match TRBD1. V trimming: 3 bases; J trimming: 4 bases; junction bases outside the gene matches: 5. Germline CDR1 reads SQVTM; CDR2 reads ANQGSEA. This CDR3 region has 13 residues. The full variable domain, in which reference TRBV29-1 and TRBJ1-2 provide the parts outside the CDR3, is SAVISQKPSRDICQRGTSLTIQCQVDSQVTMMFWYRQQPGQSLTLIATANQGSEATYESGFVIDKFPISRPNLTFSTLTVSNMSPEDSSIYLCSVEGDSAYGYTFGSGTRLTVV.

This chain uses TRBV15 with TRBJ1-6; weak D call: TRBD1 (6 bases). The CDR3 is 15 amino acids. Germline assignment: CDR1 LNHNV and CDR2 YYDKDF (reference sequence). Trimming stripped 1 base from V and 10 bases from J, with 14 bases between. CDR3 region: CATSRGATGESPLHF. The CDR3 region has the DNA TGTGCCACCAGCAGAGGGGCGACAGGTGAATCACCCCTCCACTTT.

This rearrangement joins TRBV5-4 to TRBJ2-5, with a possible D match to TRBD2 (7 bases). The ends were cut back, 4 bases at V and 2 bases at J, with 15 bases in the middle. The CDR3 loop spans 15 amino acids. CDR1 is SGHNT and CDR2 is YYREEE in the germline V gene (reference sequence). This chain's CDR3 is CASSGGGLAQETQYF. Written as DNA, the CDR3 is TGTGCCAGCAGCGGGGGGGGGCTGGCGCAAGAGACCCAGTACTTC.

The chain recombines TRBV6-5 with TRBJ1-1; TRBD1 agrees at 9 bases. This CDR3 has 15 amino acids. The junction had 4 bases not matched to a gene; V was cut back by 1 base and J by 4 bases. The germline V gene has CDR1 MNHEY and CDR2 SVGAGI. CDR3 residues: CASSYLGQGLTEAFF. The DNA for the CDR3 is TGTGCCAGCAGTTACTTGGGACAGGGACTCACTGAAGCTTTCTTT.